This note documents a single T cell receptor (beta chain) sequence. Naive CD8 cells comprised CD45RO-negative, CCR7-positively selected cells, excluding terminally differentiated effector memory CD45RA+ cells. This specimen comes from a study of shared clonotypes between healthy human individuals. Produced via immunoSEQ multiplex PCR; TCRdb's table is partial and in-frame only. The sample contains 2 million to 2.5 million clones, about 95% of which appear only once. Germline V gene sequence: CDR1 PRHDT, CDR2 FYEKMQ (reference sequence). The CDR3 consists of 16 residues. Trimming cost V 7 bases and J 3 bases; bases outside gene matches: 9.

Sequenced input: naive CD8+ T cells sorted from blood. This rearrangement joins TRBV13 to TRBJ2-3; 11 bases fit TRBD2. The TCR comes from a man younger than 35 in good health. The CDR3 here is CASTETGTSGTDTQYF. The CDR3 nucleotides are TGTGCCAGCACCGAAACCGGGACTAGCGGAACAGATACGCAGTATTTT.